This record looks at one T cell receptor (beta chain) sequence and its context. The antigen remains undetermined. Germline V gene data show CDR1 as LNHDA and CDR2 as SQIVND (reference sequence). Trimming cost V 1 base and J 1 base, with 3 bases left between them. The CDR3 length is 13 residues. This sample is part of a study of T cells after yellow fever vaccination. Regarding the study as a whole: Peaking faster, on day 5 versus 15, the secondary response was nonetheless weaker.

TCRdb used MiXCR to reprocess the 5' RACE reads, holding one entry per CDR3 protein. The data show hundreds of thousands of distinct CDR3 sequences, with about 6% seen just once and 14% to 15% held by the top ten. This TCR was recovered from a young man who received the YFV17D yellow fever vaccine. This material consisted of PBMCs, taken 5 days after the yellow fever booster vaccination. V gene TRBV19 combines with J gene TRBJ2-3; D is unclear. This chain's CDR3 is CASSIVGTDTQYF. The CDR3 DNA is TGTGCCAGTAGTATAGTAGGCACAGATACGCAGTATTTT.